This passage covers 21 T cell receptor beta chains from one sample sequenced in a study of blood T cell repertoires in COVID-19. Here immunoSEQ multiplex PCR was the method, and the copy in TCRdb shows in-frame clones only, minus some. The sample has under 300,000 clones; roughly 80% are singletons. The specimen was peripheral blood. These receptors were collected from a woman aged 45-60 years who had recovered from COVID-19.

A few counts support this clone. The rearrangement uses TRBV4-1 and TRBJ1-1; possibly TRBD1 for D (5 bases). The CDR3 spans 14 residues. The germline gives CDR1 MGHRA, CDR2 YSYEKL. Trimming removed 1 base from V and 5 bases from J, with 11 bases in between. CDR3 loop: CASSQALRGTEAFF. For the CDR3, the DNA is TGCGCCAGCAGCCAAGCATTAAGGGGAACTGAAGCTTTCTTT.

The chain carries TRBV5-4 and TRBJ2-5; D might be TRBD2 (5 bases). Germline values: CDR1 SGHNT, CDR2 YYREEE (reference sequence). V lost 1 base to trimming and J lost 2 bases, with 15 bases between them. This CDR3 spans 16 amino acids. CDR3 nucleotide sequence: TGTGCCAGCAGCTTGACCTCTAGCAGCCTACAAGAGACCCAGTACTTC. It translates to CASSLTSSSLQETQYF.

This chain joins TRBV28 and TRBJ1-5; D call uncertain. Trimming removed 3 bases at V and 5 bases at J, with 8 bases between. CDR1 is MDHEN, CDR2 SYDVKM, per germline. CDR3 length: 13 amino acids. CDR3 DNA: TGTGCCAGCAGTTTTAACGGAGATCAGCCCCAGCATTTT. This codes for CASSFNGDQPQHF.

J is TRBJ2-1 and V is TRBV6-2 or TRBV6-3; TRBD2 matches 13 bases. V was clipped by 6 bases and J by 6 bases; unmatched bases: 5. The CDR3 has 15 amino acids. From germline, CDR1 is MNHEY and CDR2 SVGEGT. The CDR3 loop is CASSKGTSGINEQFF. For the CDR3, the DNA is TGTGCCAGCAGCAAAGGGACTAGCGGGATCAATGAGCAGTTCTTC.

The chain uses TRBV5-5 and TRBJ2-1; D is unclear. This CDR3 contains 17 residues. Germline CDR1 reads SGHKS; CDR2 reads YYEKEE (reference sequence). V was shortened by 1 base and J by 0 bases, with 14 bases between the two germline ends. CDR3 sequence reads: CASSLIAHPGSYNEQFF. Written as DNA, the CDR3 is TGTGCCAGCAGCTTGATTGCGCACCCGGGCTCCTACAATGAGCAGTTCTTC.

The chain couples TRBV4-2 to TRBJ1-2, with a weak D call TRBD1 (5 bases). Germline V gives CDR1 LGHNA, CDR2 YNFKEQ. The CDR3 runs to 13 residues. Trimming shortened V by 3 bases and J by 6 bases, and 11 bases separated the two germline ends. The CDR3 nucleotides are TGTGCCAGCAGCCAGAGCGGGGGGAATGGCTACACCTTC. Its translation is CASSQSGGNGYTF.

The chain joins TRBV28 to TRBJ1-6; D is undetermined. V was shortened by 5 bases and J by 0 bases, with 5 bases between the two germline ends. This CDR3 comprises 14 residues. In germline, CDR1 is MDHEN, CDR2 SYDVKM. CDR3 nucleotides: TGTGCCAGCAGTACAACCTCCTATAATTCACCCCTCCACTTT. Its protein is CASSTTSYNSPLHF. The variable domain in full, with the rest retrieved from reference TRBV28 and TRBJ1-6, is DVKVTQSSRYLVKRTGEKVFLECVQDMDHENMFWYRQDPGLGLRLIYFSYDVKMKEKGDIPEGYSVSREKKERFSLILESASTNQTSMYLCASSTTSYNSPLHFGNGTRLTVT.

This clone was seen just once. The rearrangement joins TRBV20-1 to TRBJ1-6, with a weak D call TRBD1 (6 bases). This CDR3 contains 16 residues. The germline V gene encodes CDR1 DFQATT and CDR2 SNEGSKA (reference sequence). V dropped 3 bases and J dropped 7 bases, with 19 bases sitting between them. The CDR3 loop reads CSASPNTGTRNSPLHF. CDR3 sequence (DNA): TGCAGTGCTAGTCCAAACACCGGGACAAGGAATTCACCCCTCCACTTT.

The rearrangement links TRBV30 to TRBJ2-2; 8 bases map to TRBD1. The CDR3 is 18 residues long. The V and J ends lost 4 bases and 0 bases, in that order; junction bases with no gene match: 13. Germline assignment: CDR1 GTSNPN and CDR2 SVGIG (reference sequence). The CDR3 nucleotides read TGTGCCTGGAACCCCGACAGGGGAGGCCTCACGAACACCGGGGAGCTGTTTTTT. This codes for CAWNPDRGGLTNTGELFF. Variable domain in full (rest from reference TRBV30 and TRBJ2-2): SQTIHQWPATLVQPVGSPLSLECTVEGTSNPNLYWYRQAAGRGLQLLFYSVGIGQISSEVPQNLSASRPQDRQFILSSKKLLLSDSGFYLCAWNPDRGGLTNTGELFFGEGSRLTVL.

The chain joins TRBV28 to TRBJ1-2; TRBD1 matches 8 bases. The CDR3 has 14 amino acids. CDR1 is MDHEN and CDR2 is SYDVKM in the germline V gene. After removal of 3 bases from V and 8 bases from J, the junction contained 8 bases not matched to a gene. The CDR3 protein is CASSFLRQGHGYTF. In DNA, the CDR3 is TGTGCCAGCAGTTTCCTAAGACAGGGGCACGGCTACACCTTC.

Only one count was recorded for this clone. This rearrangement joins TRBV27 to TRBJ2-3; TRBD2 matches 14 bases. Losses at the gene ends were 5 bases for V and 2 bases for J; bases not matched to a gene: 9. The CDR3 length is 18 residues. Germline CDR1 reads MNHEY; CDR2 reads SMNVEV (reference sequence). The CDR3: CASSRMGLAGASTDTQYF. The CDR3 nucleotides are TGTGCCAGCAGTAGGATGGGACTAGCGGGAGCCTCCACAGATACGCAGTATTTT.

This chain joins TRBV7-2 and TRBJ2-7, with TRBD1 matching 8 bases. V shed 6 bases and J 5 bases; nucleotides not matched to a gene: 15. The germline CDR1 and CDR2 sequences are SGHTA and FQGNSA. This CDR3 has 16 amino acids. CDR3 loop: CASSRISGQGAHEQYF. CDR3 in DNA: TGTGCCAGCAGTCGTATTAGCGGACAGGGAGCCCACGAGCAGTACTTC.

The chain recombines TRBV28 with TRBJ2-7; TRBD2 matches 9 bases. V was clipped by 6 bases and J by 5 bases; unmatched bases: 5. Germline CDR1 and CDR2: MDHEN and SYDVKM. This CDR3 comprises 13 residues. The CDR3 sequence: CASRASGGNEQYF. The CDR3 DNA reads as TGTGCCAGCAGAGCCAGCGGGGGGAACGAGCAGTACTTC.

This clone appeared a few times. The chain uses TRBV6-2 or TRBV6-3 and TRBJ2-7; 10 bases agree with TRBD1. The CDR3 totals 14 residues. The V gene's germline CDR1 is MNHEY and CDR2 SVGEGT. The trim removed 5 bases at V and 3 bases at J, leaving 4 bases unmatched. The CDR3 loop is CASSKGQGNYEQYF. The DNA for the CDR3 is TGTGCCAGCAGTAAGGGACAGGGGAACTACGAGCAGTACTTC.

The rearrangement links TRBV21-1 to TRBJ1-2; TRBD1 was called by the table and not checked on the DNA. TRBV21-1 is designated a pseudogene. The CDR3 is 16 residues long. CDR3 amino acids: CASSKGPRTEHYGYTF. The CDR3 nucleotides read TGTGCCAGCAGCAAAGGACCGCGGACAGAACACTATGGCTACACCTTC.

This CDR3 is CASSSPSTMNTEAFF. The DNA of the CDR3 is TGTGCCAGCAGTTCTCCGTCTACTATGAACACTGAAGCTTTCTTT. The chain links TRBV28 to TRBJ1-1; D unclear. Germline CDR1 MDHEN, CDR2 SYDVKM. CDR3 size: 15 residues. The ends were cut back, 4 bases at V and 0 bases at J, with 12 bases in the middle.

V gene TRBV28 combines with J gene TRBJ1-1, with a tentative D call TRBD1 (6 bases). V lost 6 bases, J lost 4 bases, and 12 bases lay in between. CDR1 is MDHEN, CDR2 SYDVKM, per germline. The CDR3 has 13 amino acids. In DNA form, the CDR3 reads TGTGCCAGCAGCCTAAACAGGGCCACTGAAGCTTTCTTT. Protein sequence: CASSLNRATEAFF.

The chain carries TRBV20-1 and TRBJ1-1; D ambiguous. CDR3 length: 10 residues. Trimming stripped 8 bases from V and 2 bases from J, with 6 bases between. The germline CDR1 and CDR2 sequences are DFQATT and SNEGSKA (reference sequence). For the CDR3, the DNA is TGCAGTTTCGTAAACACTGAAGCTTTCTTT. This encodes CSFVNTEAFF.

This chain links TRBV5-1 with TRBJ2-1; D possibly corresponds to TRBD2 (6 bases). This CDR3 spans 12 amino acids. CDR1 is SGHRS, CDR2 YFSETQ, per germline. Deletions cut 4 bases from V and 10 bases from J, with 12 bases between. The CDR3 spells CASSPPGGEQFF. The DNA of the CDR3 is TGCGCCAGCAGCCCTCCAGGAGGGGAGCAGTTCTTC.

This clone appeared a few times. DNA for the CDR3: TGTGCCAGCAGTGAAGGACAGGGGCAAGGGGCCAACGTCCTGACTTTC. Translated: CASSEGQGQGANVLTF. V usage is TRBV6-1 and J usage is TRBJ2-6; the match to TRBD1 covers 8 bases. V lost 1 base and J lost 4; bases outside the gene matches: 3. The V gene's germline CDR1 is MNHNS and CDR2 SASEGT. The CDR3 contains 16 residues.

J is TRBJ2-7 and V is TRBV4-1; tentatively, D is TRBD2 (5 bases). CDR3 length equals 16 residues. Per germline, CDR1 MGHRA and CDR2 YSYEKL. The V end lost 3 bases, the J end lost 0 bases, and 15 bases lay between the germline ends. In DNA form, the CDR3 reads TGCGCCAGCAGCCAGGGTCACGGGGAAAGCTCCTACGAGCAGTACTTC. Protein sequence: CASSQGHGESSYEQYF.